This T cell receptor (beta chain) was captured by sequencing in a study of blood T cell repertoires in COVID-19. Study-wide background: From T cells, B-cell-depleted T cells, or PBMCs came the material, which was cDNA or gDNA.

TCRdb's copy holds only in-frame clones and misses some; the assay was immunoSEQ multiplex PCR. The sample holds 120,000 or so clones, around 87% seen once. This CDR3 spans 17 amino acids. The V segment lost 1 base and the J segment 4 bases; nucleotides outside the gene matches: 8. The germline CDR1 and CDR2 sequences are KGHSH and LQKENI. J is TRBJ1-4 and V is TRBV18; the match to TRBD1 covers 8 bases. The TCR sequence derives from a woman aged 55-69 years with acute or convalescent COVID-19. Specimen: peripheral blood. The CDR3 here is CASSPQGQGGINEKLFF. As DNA, the CDR3 is TGTGCCAGCTCACCACAAGGACAGGGTGGAATTAATGAAAAACTGTTTTTT.